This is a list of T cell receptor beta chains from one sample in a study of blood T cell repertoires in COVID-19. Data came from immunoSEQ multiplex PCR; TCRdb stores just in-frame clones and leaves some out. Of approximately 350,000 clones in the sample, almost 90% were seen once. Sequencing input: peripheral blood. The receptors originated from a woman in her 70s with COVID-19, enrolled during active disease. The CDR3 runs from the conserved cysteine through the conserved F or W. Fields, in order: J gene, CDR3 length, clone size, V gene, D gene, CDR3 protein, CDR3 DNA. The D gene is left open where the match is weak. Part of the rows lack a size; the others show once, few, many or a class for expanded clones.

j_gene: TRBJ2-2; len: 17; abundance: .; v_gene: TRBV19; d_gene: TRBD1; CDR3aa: CASTTGPDRGPTGELFF; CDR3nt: TGTGCCAGTACTACCGGGCCGGACAGGGGACCCACCGGGGAGCTGTTTTTT
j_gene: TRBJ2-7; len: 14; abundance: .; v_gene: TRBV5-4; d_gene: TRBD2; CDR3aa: CASSLSGVRHEQYF; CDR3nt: TGTGCCAGCAGCTTAAGCGGGGTGAGGCACGAGCAGTACTTC
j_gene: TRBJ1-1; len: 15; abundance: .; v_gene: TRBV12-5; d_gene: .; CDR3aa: CASGLYRGAWTEAFF; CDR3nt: TGTGCTAGTGGTTTGTACCGGGGGGCATGGACTGAAGCTTTCTTT
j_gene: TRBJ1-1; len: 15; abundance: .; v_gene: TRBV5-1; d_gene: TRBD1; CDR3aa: CASSLEGGFDTEAFF; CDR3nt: TGCGCCAGCAGCTTGGAAGGGGGCTTCGACACTGAAGCTTTCTTT
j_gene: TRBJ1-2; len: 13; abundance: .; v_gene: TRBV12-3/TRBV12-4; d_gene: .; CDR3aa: CANWEGGDYGYTF; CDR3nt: TGTGCCAACTGGGAAGGGGGAGACTATGGCTACACCTTC
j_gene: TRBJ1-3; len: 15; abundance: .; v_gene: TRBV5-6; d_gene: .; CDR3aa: CASSSRGARGNTIYF; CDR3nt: TGTGCCAGCAGCTCCCGGGGGGCGCGTGGAAACACCATATATTTT
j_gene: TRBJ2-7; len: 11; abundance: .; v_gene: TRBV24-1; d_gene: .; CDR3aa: CATSDRNEQYF; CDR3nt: TGTGCCACCAGTGACAGGAATGAGCAGTACTTC
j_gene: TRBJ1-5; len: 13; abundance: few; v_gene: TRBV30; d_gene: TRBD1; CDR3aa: CAWGRQGGQPQHF; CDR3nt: TGTGCCTGGGGTCGACAGGGTGGTCAGCCCCAGCATTTT
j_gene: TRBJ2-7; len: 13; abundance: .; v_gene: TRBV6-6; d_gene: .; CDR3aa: CASSYGGDYEQYF; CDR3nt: TGTGCCAGCAGTTACGGCGGGGATTACGAGCAGTACTTC
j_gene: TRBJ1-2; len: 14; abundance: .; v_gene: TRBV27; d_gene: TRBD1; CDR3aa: CASSFTGTGGGYTF; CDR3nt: TGTGCCAGCAGTTTCACCGGGACAGGGGGTGGCTACACCTTC
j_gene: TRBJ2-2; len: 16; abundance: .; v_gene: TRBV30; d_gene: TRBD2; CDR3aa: CAWRQTAGSYTGELFF; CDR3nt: TGTGCCTGGAGGCAAACAGCGGGGTCTTACACCGGGGAGCTGTTTTTT
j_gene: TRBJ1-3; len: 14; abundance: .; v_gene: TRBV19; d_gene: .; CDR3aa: CASRGSVSGNTIYF; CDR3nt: TGTGCCAGTCGGGGTTCCGTCTCTGGAAACACCATATATTTT
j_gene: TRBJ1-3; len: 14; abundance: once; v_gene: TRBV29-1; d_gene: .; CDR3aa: CSGSTTETGNTIYF; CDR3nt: TGCAGCGGGTCAACGACAGAAACTGGAAACACCATATATTTT
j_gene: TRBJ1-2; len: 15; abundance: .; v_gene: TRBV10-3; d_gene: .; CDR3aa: CATPNDRGSNYGYTF; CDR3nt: TGTGCCACGCCGAACGATAGGGGATCCAACTATGGCTACACCTTC